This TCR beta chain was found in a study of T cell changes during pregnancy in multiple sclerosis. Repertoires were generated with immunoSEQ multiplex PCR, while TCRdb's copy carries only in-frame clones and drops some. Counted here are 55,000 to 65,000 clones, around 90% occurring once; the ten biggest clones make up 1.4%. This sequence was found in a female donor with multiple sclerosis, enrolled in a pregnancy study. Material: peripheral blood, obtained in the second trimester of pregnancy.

CDR3 coding DNA: TGTGCCAGCAGTGTAACGGTGATGAACACTGAAGCTTTCTTT. As protein: CASSVTVMNTEAFF. The V gene is TRBV27, the J gene TRBJ1-1, with unresolved D. Germline V lookup: CDR1 MNHEY, CDR2 SMNVEV (reference sequence). V was trimmed by 5 bases and J by 0 bases, leaving 10 bases between them. CDR3 length: 14 amino acids.